A single sample gave rise to the 6 T cell receptor beta chains below, sequenced in a study of healthy donors' naive CD4 and CD8 T cells. Starting from around 500 ng of total RNA, TCR libraries were made with linear amplification. TCRdb processed the reads anew with MiXCR; each CDR3 protein has one entry. The repertoire has 180,000 or so distinct CDR3 sequences, around three quarters of them found once; the top ten carry around 2%. The sample comprised naive CD4+ and CD8+ T cells sorted from blood, pooled from several donors. The receptor set was obtained from a pool of human donors in good health; the sample pools cells from several healthy donors.

The chain employs TRBV28 and TRBJ2-4, with TRBD2 matching 7 bases. The CDR3 extends over 13 amino acids. The germline gives CDR1 MDHEN, CDR2 SYDVKM. Losses at the gene ends were 10 bases for V and 4 bases for J; bases not matched to a gene: 7. The CDR3, as DNA: TGTGCCACGAGCGGGGCCCTTAAAAACATTCAGTACTTC. Translation: CATSGALKNIQYF.

This chain uses TRBV18 with TRBJ1-5; no firm D call. CDR1 and CDR2 (germline): KGHSH, LQKENI. The CDR3 length is 17 residues. V was shortened by 3 bases and J by 0 bases, with 15 bases between the two germline ends. The CDR3 DNA reads TGTGCCAGCTCACCTGACCACAGTATCAATAGCAATCAGCCCCAGCATTTT. Encoded protein: CASSPDHSINSNQPQHF.

This clonotype was seen only a few times. The rearrangement joins TRBV10-3 to TRBJ2-7; 7 nucleotides agree with TRBD1. There are 12 residues in the CDR3. The V gene's germline CDR1 is ENHRY and CDR2 SYGVKD. The ends lost 10 bases at V and 0 bases at J; junction bases unmatched: 3. In DNA form, the CDR3 reads TGTGCCACCCGGGACAGCTCCTACGAGCAGTACTTC. It yields the protein CATRDSSYEQYF.

The chain combines TRBV11-3 with TRBJ1-1; 8 bases line up with TRBD1. V lost 5 bases to trimming and J lost 5 bases; unmatched junction nucleotides: 7. This CDR3 is 14 amino acids long. The V gene's germline CDR1 is SGHNT and CDR2 YENEEA. CDR3 nucleotides: TGTGCCAGCAGCCGTTGGACAGGGATTACTGAAGCTTTCTTT. It is translated as CASSRWTGITEAFF.

V usage is TRBV27 and J usage is TRBJ2-3; maybe TRBD2 (5 bases). Per germline, CDR1 MNHEY and CDR2 SMNVEV (reference sequence). This CDR3 region has 16 residues. Trimming took 1 base from V and 4 from J, leaving 15 bases between them. The CDR3 region is CASSLLVSEGPDTQYF. The DNA of the CDR3 is TGTGCCAGCAGTTTATTAGTCAGCGAGGGTCCAGATACGCAGTATTTT.

Worth noting for this clonotype: The junction differs from germline at one of its ends, possibly a read error. The V and J genes are TRBV6-2 or TRBV6-3 and TRBJ1-2; D is ambiguous. In germline, CDR1 is MNHEY, CDR2 SVGEGT. This CDR3 has 13 amino acids. The CDR3 bases are TGTGCCAGCAGTCAATCCCGGCTGTCTTTCTCTTTCTTC. As protein: CASSQSRLSFSFF.